The entry below describes one T cell receptor (beta chain). This clonotype appeared many times. Its recognized antigen is unknown. Within one base of it there is no much larger clone, and no base qualities were kept. The memory CD4+ T cell population was isolated based on a CD4+CD45RO+CD25- phenotype. Tregs, naive and memory CD4+ T cells from tumor, blood and ipsilateral draining lymph nodes of about five breast cancer patients underwent full-length TCR alpha and beta sequencing. Tumor tissue and lymph nodes from ipsilateral axillary dissection were perfused with PBS, minced and digested with collagenase I and hyaluronidase. A purity exceeding 90% was confirmed by FACS for the sorted cell populations. The CDR3 contains 18 residues, cysteine and phenylalanine counted. The CDR3 DNA has 54 bases and is translated from base 1. Sequences SGHTA (CDR1) and FQGTGA (CDR2) are obtained from the germline V gene. For this chain, trimming is 3 bases at the V end and 2 bases at the J end, and the number of junction bases without a gene match is 9.

Full-length TCR variable regions were amplified by 5' RACE PCR with constant-region reverse primers, followed by semi-nested PCR with Nested Universal Primer A. Using the ReliaPrep RNA Cell Miniprep System, total RNA was extracted, and the SMARTer RACE 5'/3' Kit was then used to reverse transcribe the RNA into 5'RACE-ready cDNA. An Illumina MiSeq was used to sequence the full-length TCR alpha and beta libraries, which had been barcoded with multiplex adaptors. From the authors' description of their analysis: Sequencing data were pooled across the five patients for each of nine subset-tissue groups and compared by unsupervised clustering of TCR gene usage. Repertoire similarity was calculated with the Morisita-Horn index, weighting shared sequences by their contribution to each repertoire. TCRdb applied fastp at Q25 and MiXCR to the public reads, then kept only in-frame beta chains. CDR3 protein duplicates are merged, each entry listing the most common genes and DNA. None of the V and J calls come from the authors' own analysis; TCRdb made them. For this sample there are around 52,000 distinct CDR3 sequences; around 26% appear just once. The ten top clones hold about 3% of the sample.

This sample was included in a study (dated by TCRdb to the mid-2010s). Study-level background: The study set out to test whether tumor-infiltrating Tregs in breast cancer get recruited from blood Tregs or are instead converted in situ from other CD4+ T cell subsets.

Broad study findings and their caveats: Tumor-infiltrating Treg TCR alpha and beta sequences overlapped most with tumor naive CD4+ T cells, then with blood naive CD4+ T cells. The TCR gene usage of tumor memory CD4+ T cells clustered together with blood and lymph node memory CD4+ cells and with lymph node naive CD4+ cells. Validation in the larger cohort was restricted to a single TCR beta V-J rearrangement rather than whole repertoires.

This clonotype originated in a female donor with breast cancer. This receptor chain uses TRBV7-3 and TRBJ2-3; 12 nucleotides in the junction match TRBD2. The sequenced material came from tumor-infiltrating memory CD4+ T cells sorted from the breast tumor. The cell subset or site label of this sample denotes: memory CD4+ T cells, CD4+CD45RO+CD25-. The CDR3: CASSFGLAGGKYTDTQYF. The base sequence is TGTGCCAGCAGCTTCGGCCTAGCGGGGGGGAAATACACAGATACGCAGTATTTT.